This T cell receptor (beta chain) appears in the sequencing data of a study of T cell clonality in common variable immunodeficiency. V lost 1 base to trimming and J lost 5 bases, with 9 bases between them. The CDR3 runs to 14 residues. Germline V lookup: CDR1 SGHTA, CDR2 FQGNSA. Turning to this clone: Its antigen is not identified. The read finishes 3 residues shy of the CDR3 end, and the germline J gene is used to complete it.

Control and CVID samples contributed equal amounts of genomic DNA. The protocol was immunoSEQ multiplex PCR, while the TCRdb copy is restricted to in-frame clones and leaves out a portion. The record shows thousands of clones for this sample, with no singletons present. The CVID group had fewer than 19 females and 25 to 30 males, mean age 40. CVID subjects had received replacement immunoglobulin for at least one year. Findings and caveats of the study: Reportedly, TCR beta sequences from common variable immunodeficiency showed fewer deletions and N-nucleotide insertions. TCRbeta clonality was increased in CVID versus healthy controls.

The chain recombines TRBV7-2 with TRBJ1-5, with a possible D match to TRBD1 (5 bases). Sample: peripheral blood mononuclear cells. This clonotype was sampled from a human donor with common variable immunodeficiency. Partial CDR3 DNA: TGTGCCAGCAGCTTAGTGGGACTGGATCAGCCC. Its protein is CASSLVGLDQP. The complete CDR3 sequence is CASSLVGLDQPQHF.